The table lists the clone carrying this TCR beta chain with a count of one. Per the study methods: Estimation of nucleated cell counts was performed using reference gene primer amplification. This table comes from immunoSEQ multiplex PCR, and its TCRdb copy is limited to in-frame clones, with some not included. V, J and clone size reflect that table, while D and trimming were determined from the DNA. The table shows over 350,000 clones, with 80% to 90% occurring only once. Germline trimming cut 6 bases from V and 5 bases from J; bases unmatched to any gene: 3. The CDR3 is 13 amino acids. This specimen comes from a study of blood T cell repertoires in COVID-19. Overall study: Samples came from the United States, Italy and Spain, spanning acute and convalescent COVID-19.

This TCR derives from a woman aged 50 to 60 who had recovered from COVID-19. The genes are TRBV12-3 or TRBV12-4 and TRBJ2-5; 10 positions match TRBD2. The material sequenced was PBMCs or T cells enriched from blood (not recorded which). In nucleotides, the CDR3 is TGTGCCAGCAGATCAGCGGGGGGGGAGACCCAGTACTTC. Its protein product is CASRSAGGETQYF.